This is a list of T cell receptor beta chains from one sample in a study of tumor-infiltrating lymphocytes in primary liver carcinoma. TCRdb recomputed calls from the multiplex PCR reads with MiXCR, one row per CDR3 protein. The sample has approximately 330,000 distinct CDR3 sequences, about two thirds seen once. The sequenced sample was peripheral blood. These receptors were taken from a man in his forties with primary liver carcinoma and hepatitis B virus infection. CDR3s include the opening cysteine and the closing phenylalanine or tryptophan. Each record gives: V gene, J gene, clone size, D gene, CDR3 DNA, CDR3 protein. A D gene is named only where the DNA matches it firmly. Clone size is shown for a subset of rows, as once, few, many or a class of expanded clone.

TRBV4-3	TRBJ2-3	NA	TRBD2	TGCGCCAGCAGCCAATATCTAGCGGGTCGCACAGATACGCAATATTTT	CASSQYLAGRTDTQYF
TRBV5-4	TRBJ1-6	NA	NA	TGTGCCAGCAGCTTGGACAAGGGGCACTATAATTCACCCCTCCACTTT	CASSLDKGHYNSPLHF
TRBV5-4	TRBJ2-2	NA	NA	TGTGCCAGCAGCAGTACTAGCAGGAGGCACACCGGGGAGCTGTTTTTT	CASSSTSRRHTGELFF
TRBV4-3	TRBJ1-6	few	NA	TGCGCCAGCGGTCAAGAAGGGGTGGGAGAATCACCCCTCCACTTT	CASGQEGVGESPLHF
TRBV11-2	TRBJ2-6	NA	NA	TGTGCCAGTAGCACCAGGGGCTCTGGGACCAACGTCCTGACTTTC	CASSTRGSGTNVLTF
TRBV13	TRBJ2-7	few	TRBD2	TGTGCCAGCAGCTCCCGGACTAGCGGCGAGCAGTACTTC	CASSSRTSGEQYF
TRBV29-1	TRBJ2-5	NA	NA	TGCAGCGTTGAAAACAGCCCCCCAGAGACCCAGTACTTC	CSVENSPPETQYF
TRBV6-2/TRBV6-3	TRBJ2-1	NA	NA	TGTGCCAGCAGTTACTCTCAGCAGGGGGGTGACAATGAGCAGTTCTTC	CASSYSQQGGDNEQFF
TRBV14	TRBJ1-1	few	NA	TGTGCCAGCAGCCCCTTTATAGACACTGAAGCTTTCTTT	CASSPFIDTEAFF
TRBV5-5	TRBJ1-1	NA	NA	TGTGCCAGCAGCCCAAGGTTAGAAGGTGAAGCTTTCTTT	CASSPRLEGEAFF
TRBV4-1	TRBJ2-7	NA	NA	TGCGCCAGCAGCCAAGGGGCACTAGAGGGCGGCTACGAGCAGTACTTC	CASSQGALEGGYEQYF
TRBV11-2	TRBJ2-7	NA	TRBD2	TGTGCCGGCAGCCCAGGGACTATCGGGAGATACGAGCAGTACTTC	CAGSPGTIGRYEQYF
TRBV13	TRBJ2-1	NA	TRBD2	TGTGCCAGCAGCCGCCGCGGGACTAACCGCTTCAATGAGCAGTTCTTC	CASSRRGTNRFNEQFF
TRBV12-3/TRBV12-4	TRBJ1-1	few	NA	TGTGCCAGCAGCCTTAACGACGCCAACACTGGAGCTTTCTTT	CASSLNDANTGAFF
TRBV11-3	TRBJ2-1	NA	NA	TGTGCCAGCAGCTTCACGTGGCAGGGGAATGAGCAGTTCTTC	CASSFTWQGNEQFF
TRBV7-9	TRBJ1-4	NA	TRBD1	TGTGCCAGCAGCTTTGCGAGGGGCGGACAGGCTAATGAAAAACTGTTTTTT	CASSFARGGQANEKLFF
TRBV11-1	TRBJ2-7	NA	NA	TGTGCCAGCAGCTTAGGACAGAGGTTATCCTATGAGCAGTACTTC	CASSLGQRLSYEQYF
TRBV7-2	TRBJ2-1	few	TRBD2	TGTGCCAGCAGCTTAGCCCCCTTTCCTAGCGGAAGATACAATGAGCAGTTCTTC	CASSLAPFPSGRYNEQFF
TRBV10-3	TRBJ2-7	NA	TRBD2	TGTGCCATCAGTGGCCACCGACTAGCGGTTGATTATAGCTCCTACGAGCAGCACTTC	CAISGHRLAVDYSSYEQHF
TRBV12-3/TRBV12-4	TRBJ1-3	NA	NA	TGTGCCAGCAGCCCCCCCGCCTCTGGAAACACCATATATTTT	CASSPPASGNTIYF
TRBV11-2	TRBJ2-3	NA	TRBD2	TGTGCTAGCAGCTTACTTCCTAGCGGGGGCACAGATACACAGTATTTT	CASSLLPSGGTDTQYF
TRBV29-1	TRBJ2-2	NA	NA	TGCAGCGTTTCCGGGCCGGGGAACACCGGGGAGCTGTTTTTT	CSVSGPGNTGELFF
TRBV4-3	TRBJ1-2	many	NA	TGCGCCAGCAGCCAGGGGACGCGTGGCTACACCTTC	CASSQGTRGYTF
TRBV6-5	TRBJ2-2	many	NA	TGTGCCAGCCAAATTCACGGGAGCGAGAACACCGGGGAGCTGTTTTTT	CASQIHGSENTGELFF
TRBV6-5	TRBJ1-3	many	NA	TGTGCCAGCAGTTATAAAAGGACCGGTGTCTCTGGAAACACCATATATTTT	CASSYKRTGVSGNTIYF
TRBV11-2	TRBJ2-5	once	TRBD2	TGTGCCAGCAGCTTAGGCGGGGGGAAAGAGACCCAGTACTTC	CASSLGGGKETQYF
TRBV5-4	TRBJ2-1	once	NA	TGTGCCAGCAGCTTGGCCGGGACGCCCAACAATGAGCAGTTCTTC	CASSLAGTPNNEQFF
TRBV4-1	TRBJ2-3	NA	TRBD2	TGCGTCAGCAGCCAGGTGACTAGCGGTAGTGTATACACAGATACGCAGTATTTT	CVSSQVTSGSVYTDTQYF
TRBV11-2	TRBJ2-1	NA	NA	TGTGCCAGGAGCTTAGGTCTGGGGGATGAGCAGTTCTTC	CARSLGLGDEQFF
TRBV6-1	TRBJ1-1	NA	NA	TGTGTCAGCAGCCCCAGGGTGAACACTGAAGCTTTCTTT	CVSSPRVNTEAFF
TRBV6-5	TRBJ2-7	many	NA	TGTGCCAGCAGAAGCAGCTCCTACGAGCAGTACTTC	CASRSSSYEQYF
TRBV5-6	TRBJ1-1	NA	NA	TGTGCCAGCAGGGTTCTGAACACTGAAGCTTTCTTT	CASRVLNTEAFF
TRBV6-5	TRBJ1-1	NA	NA	TGTGCCAGCAGTTACAGGGGTTTGAACACTGAAGCTTTCTTT	CASSYRGLNTEAFF
TRBV7-9	TRBJ1-1	NA	NA	TGTGCCAGCAGCCCCCGGGACGGGGTTGAAGCTTTCTTT	CASSPRDGVEAFF
TRBV5-5	TRBJ2-5	many	TRBD2	TGTGCCAGCAGCTCCGGGACTAGCGGAGAGACCCAGTACTTC	CASSSGTSGETQYF
TRBV7-8	TRBJ2-3	NA	NA	TGTGCCAGCAGCTTAAAGCGGCCTAGAAACACAGATACGCAGTATTTT	CASSLKRPRNTDTQYF
TRBV6-1	TRBJ2-7	NA	NA	TGTGCCAGCAGTCACTGGACCGTTACCACCTTTCGGGAGCAGTACTTC	CASSHWTVTTFREQYF
TRBV5-1	TRBJ1-3	NA	NA	TGCGCCAGCAGTTTGGTGGCACAAACATATGGAAACACCATATATTTT	CASSLVAQTYGNTIYF
TRBV10-3	TRBJ2-1	NA	TRBD2	TGTGCCATCGGATCGGGACTAGCGGGAGCTCGGGAGCAGTTCTTC	CAIGSGLAGAREQFF
TRBV29-1	TRBJ1-1	many	TRBD1	TGCAGCGTACCGGGACAGGCCGAAGGAGGCACTGAAGCTTTCTTT	CSVPGQAEGGTEAFF
TRBV25-1	TRBJ1-1	few	TRBD1	TGTGCCAGCAGTGTCCCCGGACAGGGACAAGCTTTCTTT	CASSVPGQGQAFF
TRBV30	TRBJ2-3	once	NA	TGTACCTGGAGTCACTCAGGTGGAACAGATACGCAGTATTTT	CTWSHSGGTDTQYF